This T cell receptor (beta chain) stems from a study of blood T cell repertoires in COVID-19. Study-level background: Acute-phase and convalescent COVID-19 samples originated in the United States, Italy and Spain. T cells, B-cell-depleted T cells, or PBMCs supplied cDNA or gDNA.

CDR3 length equals 14 residues. V dropped 3 bases and J dropped 3; count of bases not matched to a gene: 5. Germline assignment: CDR1 SGHDN and CDR2 FVKESK. The authors' processing: Cell counts per sample came from amplifying reference gene primers. This table comes from immunoSEQ multiplex PCR, and its TCRdb copy is limited to in-frame clones, with some not included. The DNA was the basis for D and trimming; V, J and clone size are from that table. The repertoire has just under 300,000 clones, about 88% of them found once; the top ten carry roughly 1.3%. The rearrangement links TRBV14 to TRBJ2-7, with 7 bases aligning to TRBD1. Sequenced sample: peripheral blood. The receptor was isolated from a man between 65 and 85 years old with acute or convalescent COVID-19. The CDR3 DNA sequence: TGTGCCAGCAGCCATTCGGCAGGGGGCTACGAGCAGTACTTC. Translating it yields CASSHSAGGYEQYF.